The T cell receptor beta chain under discussion was sequenced for a study of T-cell reconstitution after alpha-beta-depleted transplantation in children. Points from the study as a whole: By about two months after transplant, alpha-beta T cells reportedly arose from several hundred graft clones that had expanded. Recipient T cells and thymic progenitors that survived were the source of the high TCRbeta diversity seen at day 60 in some patients. T-cell numbers and diversity one year post-transplant derived largely from freshly generated T cells.

This clonotype was seen a few times. What it recognizes is unknown. During its preparation, the TCRbeta library received unique molecular identifiers. TCRdb used MiXCR to reprocess the PCR reads, holding one entry per CDR3 protein. The table includes around 370,000 distinct CDR3 sequences, around 15% detected once. The CDR3 has 16 residues. CDR1 and CDR2 (germline): SGHTA, FQGTGA. Trimming removed 4 bases from V and 3 bases from J; junction bases left unmatched: 5. This chain uses TRBV7-3 with TRBJ2-5; 13 nucleotides line up with TRBD2. Material: PBMCs, mostly from graft donor cells, obtained 360 days after TCRalphabeta/CD19-depleted stem cell transplant. The TCR originated in a male patient under 10 years old who had a stem cell transplant for acute lymphoblastic leukemia, so the T cells may come from the graft donor. The CDR3 loop reads CASSSSGTSGKETQYF. The CDR3 DNA is TGTGCCAGCAGCTCCTCCGGGACTAGCGGGAAAGAGACCCAGTACTTC.